The entry below gives a single T cell receptor beta chain sequence along with its context. The CDR3 is made up of 16 amino acids. V lost 0 bases and J lost 3, with 13 bases in between. Per germline, CDR1 SGHTA and CDR2 FQGTGA. In the PCR, 60 Vbeta and 13 Jbeta primers were used. Clones were sequenced by immunoSEQ multiplex PCR, and TCRdb holds only the in-frame ones, with some missing. The sample contains 110,000 to 150,000 clones, roughly two thirds of which appear only once. The data originate from a study of cytomegalovirus exposure and HLA in healthy donors. The sequence came from a woman aged 40-49 years in good health and CMV-seronegative. V usage is TRBV7-3 and J usage is TRBJ2-3; TRBD1 might be the D (7 bases). Sequences were obtained from PBMCs. The CDR3 DNA reads TGTGCCAGCAGCTTAACTGGAGGGGGCGAGACAGATACGCAGTATTTT. This gives the protein CASSLTGGGETDTQYF.